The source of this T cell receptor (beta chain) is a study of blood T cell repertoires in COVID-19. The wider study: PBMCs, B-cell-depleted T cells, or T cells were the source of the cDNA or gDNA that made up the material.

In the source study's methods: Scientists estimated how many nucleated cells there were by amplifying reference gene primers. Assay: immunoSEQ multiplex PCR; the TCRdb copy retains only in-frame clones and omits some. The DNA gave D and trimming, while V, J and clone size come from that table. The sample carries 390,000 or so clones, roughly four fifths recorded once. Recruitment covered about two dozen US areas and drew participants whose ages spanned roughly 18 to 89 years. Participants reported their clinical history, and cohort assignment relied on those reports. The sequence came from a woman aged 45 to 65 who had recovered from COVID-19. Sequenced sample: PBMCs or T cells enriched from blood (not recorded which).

The DNA of the CDR3 is TGTGCCAGTAGTTCTCGACAGACACAAAAGAACACTGAAGCTTTCTTT. Protein: CASSSRQTQKNTEAFF. The chain combines TRBV19 with TRBJ1-1; TRBD1 is a possible D gene (5 bases). The CDR3 spans 16 residues. Germline V gives CDR1 LNHDA, CDR2 SQIVND (reference sequence). Trimming pared 5 bases from V and 1 base from J, leaving 17 bases between.